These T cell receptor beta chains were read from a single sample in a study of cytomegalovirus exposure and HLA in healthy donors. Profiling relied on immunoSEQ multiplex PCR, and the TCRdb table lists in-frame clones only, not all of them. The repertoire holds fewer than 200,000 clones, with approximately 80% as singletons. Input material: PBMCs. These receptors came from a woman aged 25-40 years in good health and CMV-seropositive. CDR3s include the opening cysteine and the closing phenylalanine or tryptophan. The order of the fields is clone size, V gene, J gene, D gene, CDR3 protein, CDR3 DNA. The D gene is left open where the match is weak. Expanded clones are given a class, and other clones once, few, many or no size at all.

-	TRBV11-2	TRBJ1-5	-	CASSLGSAVGQPQHF	TGTGCCAGCAGCTTAGGTTCGGCGGTCGGACAGCCCCAGCATTTT
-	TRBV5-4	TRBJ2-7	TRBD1	CASSSQGAYEQYF	TGTGCCAGCAGCTCCCAGGGGGCCTACGAGCAGTACTTC
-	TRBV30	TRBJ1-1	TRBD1	CAWRQTGEQTEAFF	TGTGCCTGGAGACAAACAGGGGAACAGACTGAAGCTTTCTTT
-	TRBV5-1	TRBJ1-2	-	CASSPTSGGGGYTF	TGCGCCAGCAGCCCGACCTCGGGGGGAGGTGGCTACACCTTC
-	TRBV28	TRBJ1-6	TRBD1	CASSLDRVAYNSPLHF	TGTGCCAGCAGCCTAGACAGGGTTGCCTATAATTCACCCCTCCACTTT
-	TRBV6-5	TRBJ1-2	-	CASSEEKGGYGYTF	TGTGCCAGCAGTGAAGAAAAGGGAGGCTATGGCTACACCTTC
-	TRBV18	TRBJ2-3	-	CASSPRRGSDTQYF	TGTGCCAGCTCACCACGTAGGGGCTCAGATACGCAGTATTTT
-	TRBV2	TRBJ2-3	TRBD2	CASLAVGDTQYF	TGTGCCAGCCTAGCGGTGGGAGATACGCAGTATTTT
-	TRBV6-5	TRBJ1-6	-	CASSYLTMGQYSPLHF	TGTGCCAGCAGTTACCTCACCATGGGACAATATTCACCCCTCCACTTT
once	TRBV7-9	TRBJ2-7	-	CASSPPQGFYEQYF	TGTGCCAGCAGCCCCCCCCAGGGTTTCTACGAGCAGTACTTC
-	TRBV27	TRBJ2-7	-	CASSRELTVPYEQYF	TGTGCCAGTAGTCGAGAATTGACAGTACCCTACGAGCAGTACTTC
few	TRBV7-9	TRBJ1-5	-	CASSSLGNQPQHF	TGTGCCAGCAGCTCCCTCGGCAATCAGCCCCAGCATTTT
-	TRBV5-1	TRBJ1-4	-	CASSLSGVDEKLFF	TGCGCCAGCAGCTTGTCAGGGGTCGATGAAAAACTGTTTTTT
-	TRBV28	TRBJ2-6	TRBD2	CASTSRGVSGANVLTF	TGTGCCAGCACTTCGCGGGGGGTCTCTGGGGCCAACGTCCTGACTTTC
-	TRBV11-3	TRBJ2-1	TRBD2	CASTTGLAGGANEQFF	TGTGCCAGCACAACGGGACTAGCGGGAGGTGCAAATGAGCAGTTCTTC
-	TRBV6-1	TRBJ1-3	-	CATQRGGGNTIYF	TGTGCCACGCAGCGGGGTGGTGGAAACACCATATATTTT
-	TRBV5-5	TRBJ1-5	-	CASSLSGVFSNQPQHF	TGTGCCAGCAGCTTGAGCGGGGTTTTTAGCAATCAGCCCCAGCATTTT
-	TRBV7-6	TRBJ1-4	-	CASRRRQDEKLFF	TGTGCCAGCAGACGACGACAGGATGAAAAACTGTTTTTT
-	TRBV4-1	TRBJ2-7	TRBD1	CASSQNGLGQFSYEQYF	TGCGCCAGCAGCCAGAATGGATTGGGACAGTTCTCCTACGAGCAGTACTTC
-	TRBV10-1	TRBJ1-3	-	CVPKYPGNTIYF	TGCGTACCTAAGTATCCTGGAAACACCATATATTTT
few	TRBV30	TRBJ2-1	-	CAWSRGSADNEQFF	TGTGCCTGGAGCCGGGGGAGCGCGGACAATGAGCAGTTCTTC
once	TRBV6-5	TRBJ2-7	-	CASSYSRGSFYEQYF	TGTGCCAGCAGTTACTCGCGGGGTTCATTCTACGAGCAGTACTTC
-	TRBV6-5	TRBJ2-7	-	CASSPTLGSYEQYF	TGTGCCAGCAGCCCTACCCTCGGGTCCTACGAGCAGTACTTC
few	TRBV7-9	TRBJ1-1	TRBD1	CASNPGQANTEAFF	TGTGCCAGCAACCCGGGACAGGCGAACACTGAAGCTTTCTTT
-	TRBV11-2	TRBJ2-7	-	CASSPAAPYEQYF	TGTGCCAGCAGCCCAGCGGCCCCCTACGAGCAGTACTTC
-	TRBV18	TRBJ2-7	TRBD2	CASSPLGALGLADSYEQYF	TGTGCCAGCTCACCACTCGGCGCCCTGGGACTAGCGGATTCCTACGAGCAGTACTTC